The 19 T cell receptor beta chains below were found in one sample sequenced in a study of monozygotic twins with inflammatory bowel disease (dated by TCRdb to between 2019 and 2020). The library was built by means of 5' RACE. The instrument was an Illumina HiSeq 2500. TCRdb reprocessed the reads, so every CDR3 protein sequence counts as one entry and DNA is not shown. The table held for this sample gives fewer than 550,000 distinct CDR3 sequences. Of the sample, about 2.2% is held by the ten largest clones. Sequences were obtained from blood. The receptor source for this set is a human donor with ulcerative colitis or Crohn's disease, or a healthy co-twin of an affected twin (not recorded which).

This rearrangement joins TRBV9 to TRBJ1-2; TCRdb designates TRBD1, a call that cannot be tested without DNA. Germline-derived CDR1 and CDR2 are SGDLS and YYNGEE. The CDR3 has 16 amino acids. The CDR3 reads CASSVGQGLNNYGYTF. The variable domain in full, with the rest retrieved from reference TRBV9 and TRBJ1-2, is DSGVTQTPKHLITATGQRVTLRCSPRSGDLSVYWYQQSLDQGLQFLIQYYNGEERAKGNILERFSAQQFPDLHSELNLSSLELGDSALYFCASSVGQGLNNYGYTFGSGTRLTVV.

V and J are TRBV4-1 and TRBJ1-2; TCRdb's assignment of TRBD1 cannot be checked, as there is no DNA. Germline assignment: CDR1 MGHRA and CDR2 YSYEKL. The CDR3 spans 15 residues. CDR3 sequence: CASSQDRDRAYGYTF.

This sequence joins TRBV20-1 and TRBJ2-6; there is no DNA to check the TCRdb D call of TRBD1. Germline CDR1 is DFQATT and CDR2 is SNEGSKA (reference sequence). This CDR3 comprises 18 residues. CDR3 loop: CSARRVGGRNSGANVLTF.

The rearrangement links TRBV9 to TRBJ2-1; TCRdb's D gene call, TRBD2, goes unchecked for lack of DNA. The CDR3 is made up of 14 amino acids. The germline CDR1 and CDR2 sequences are SGDLS and YYNGEE. CDR3 residues: CASSVGPSGNEQFF. Full variable domain (outside the CDR3, taken from reference TRBV9 and TRBJ2-1): DSGVTQTPKHLITATGQRVTLRCSPRSGDLSVYWYQQSLDQGLQFLIQYYNGEERAKGNILERFSAQQFPDLHSELNLSSLELGDSALYFCASSVGPSGNEQFFGPGTRLTVL.

CDR3 amino acids: CASSPRGATYEQYF. V is TRBV12-3 or TRBV12-4 and J is TRBJ2-7; TCRdb's assignment of TRBD1 cannot be checked, as there is no DNA. The length of the CDR3 is 14 residues.

This chain joins TRBV7-9 and TRBJ2-4; TCRdb's D call, TRBD1, is unchecked because there is no DNA. Germline CDR1 reads SEHNR; CDR2 reads FQNEAQ (reference sequence). There are 16 residues in the CDR3. CDR3 loop: CASSLWDSLAKNIQYF.

The chain links TRBV18 to TRBJ2-7. The CDR3 extends over 16 amino acids. Germline CDR1 and CDR2: KGHSH and LQKENI. The chain's CDR3 is CASSPIISRGSYEQYF.

The V call is TRBV27, the J call TRBJ2-2; TCRdb lists TRBD2, though no DNA is available to test this call. This CDR3 has 15 amino acids. From germline, CDR1 is MNHEY and CDR2 SMNVEV (reference sequence). The CDR3 loop reads CASSFRAGGPGELFF.

The J gene is TRBJ1-1, the V gene TRBV10-3; the D call from TCRdb, TRBD1, cannot be confirmed without DNA. The CDR3 is 15 residues long. CDR1 is ENHRY and CDR2 is SYGVKD in the germline V gene. This CDR3 reads CAISESRQGGTEAFF.

V gene TRBV5-4 combines with J gene TRBJ2-1; the D call of TRBD1 rests on TCRdb alone, since no DNA is present to check it. Germline V gene lookup returns CDR1 SGHNT and CDR2 YYREEE (reference sequence). This CDR3 comprises 17 residues. The CDR3 loop is CASSPGPGQGAYNEQFF.

The chain carries TRBV29-1 and TRBJ2-3; TCRdb designates TRBD1, a call that cannot be tested without DNA. Germline CDR1 reads SQVTM; CDR2 reads ANQGSEA. The CDR3 has 13 amino acids. Here the CDR3 reads CSVEGRPTDTQYF.

V gene TRBV27 combines with J gene TRBJ2-4; TCRdb reports TRBD2, a call that lacks DNA to check it against. CDR3 length: 16 residues. The germline CDR1 and CDR2 sequences are MNHEY and SMNVEV (reference sequence). CDR3 sequence reads: CASSLKLAGRIYIQYF.

The chain carries TRBV20-1 and TRBJ1-1. CDR1 and CDR2 (germline): DFQATT, SNEGSKA (reference sequence). The CDR3 loop spans 15 amino acids. The CDR3 protein is CSARDPRTASTEAFF.

This sequence joins TRBV10-3 and TRBJ1-1. The CDR3 is 12 amino acids. The V gene's germline CDR1 is ENHRY and CDR2 SYGVKD. This CDR3 is CAISESPTEAFF.

The J gene is TRBJ2-1, the V gene TRBV12-3 or TRBV12-4; as DNA is missing, the TRBD2 call by TCRdb cannot be tested. The CDR3 runs 13 residues. The CDR3 is CASRPGSQNEQFF.

V usage is TRBV20-1 and J usage is TRBJ2-1; there is no DNA to check the TCRdb D call of TRBD2. CDR1 and CDR2 from the germline V gene are DFQATT and SNEGSKA (reference sequence). The CDR3 runs to 15 residues. The CDR3 sequence is CSATSSASLRKEQFF.

V usage is TRBV5-1 and J usage is TRBJ2-1; no DNA is available, so the TRBD2 call from TCRdb remains unchecked. The CDR3 runs 16 residues. Looked up from germline, CDR1 is SGHRS and CDR2 is YFSETQ. The CDR3 here is CASSLSLAGKYNEQFF.

The CDR3 is CASSYRTAGGYTF. The V and J genes are TRBV6-5 and TRBJ1-2; TCRdb gives TRBD1 as the D gene, but with no DNA this cannot be confirmed. CDR1 is MNHEY, CDR2 SVGAGI, per germline. The CDR3 runs 13 residues.

The chain is built from TRBV20-1 and TRBJ1-1; TCRdb reports TRBD1, a call that lacks DNA to check it against. The germline V gene has CDR1 DFQATT and CDR2 SNEGSKA (reference sequence). The CDR3 is 16 residues long. The CDR3 region is CSATPGTLLTGAEAFF.